Below are 26 T cell receptor beta chains sequenced from a single sample in a study of graft-versus-host responses after intestinal transplantation. Method: immunoSEQ multiplex PCR; TCRdb's copy keeps in-frame clones and lacks some. Here the sample spans around 120,000 clones, over 85% being singletons. Their target antigens are unknown. Here the sequenced sample was unstimulated CD4+ T cells sorted from spleen or lymph node cells, taken before intestinal transplant. The receptors here all came from a human donor who received an intestinal transplant.

This chain connects TRBV6-6 to TRBJ1-1; D uncertain. Trimming pared 0 bases from V and 3 bases from J, leaving 11 bases between. The germline V gene has CDR1 MNHNY and CDR2 SVGAGI (reference sequence). The CDR3 runs to 15 residues. CDR3 nucleotide sequence: TGTGCCAGCAGTTACTCGAACCGGGATCACACTGAAGCTTTCTTT. Translating it yields CASSYSNRDHTEAFF.

V usage is TRBV28 and J usage is TRBJ2-2; D possibly corresponds to TRBD1 (6 bases). Germline assignment: CDR1 MDHEN and CDR2 SYDVKM. Trimming stripped 3 bases from V and 6 bases from J, with 14 bases between. The CDR3 sequence is 15 residues long. The CDR3, as DNA: TGTGCCAGCAGTTTTGGTTCAGGGGTCCCCGGGGAGCTGTTTTTT. Its translation: CASSFGSGVPGELFF.

The genes are TRBV7-9 and TRBJ1-1, with 8 bases fitting TRBD1. In germline, CDR1 is SEHNR, CDR2 FQNEAQ (reference sequence). V trimming: 2 bases; J trimming: 0 bases; junction bases outside the gene matches: 2. This CDR3 comprises 15 residues. DNA for the CDR3: TGTGCCAGCAGCTTACAGGGGGCGGTGAACACTGAAGCTTTCTTT. It codes for CASSLQGAVNTEAFF.

The CDR3 loop reads CASSYLREQYF. The CDR3 DNA sequence: TGTGCCAGCAGTTACCTGCGCGAGCAGTACTTC. The V call is TRBV6-5, the J call TRBJ2-7; D ambiguous. CDR1 MNHEY and CDR2 SVGAGI come from the germline V gene. Between the trimmed V and J ends, which lost 2 bases and 6 bases, there was a span of 5 bases. This CDR3 contains 11 residues.

The J gene is TRBJ2-7, the V gene TRBV5-1; 8 nucleotides line up with TRBD2. With V trimmed by 7 bases and J by 7 bases, 25 bases remained unmatched. CDR1 and CDR2 (germline): SGHRS, YFSETQ. The CDR3 totals 18 residues. CDR3 sequence (DNA): TGCGCCAGCCAAAGGGGCGGGGGACTAGTGCCTTCTATGAGGGAGCAGTACTTC. Translation: CASQRGGGLVPSMREQYF.

This rearrangement joins TRBV6-4 to TRBJ2-5; the D is unclear. V lost 6 bases to trimming and J lost 4 bases, with 12 bases between them. Germline values: CDR1 MRHNA, CDR2 SNTAGT. This CDR3 has 13 amino acids. The CDR3 region has the DNA TGTGCCAGCAGCCCTGATGTCGGAGAGACCCAGTACTTC. Amino acids: CASSPDVGETQYF.

V is TRBV30 and J is TRBJ1-5; 12 bases are a match to TRBD1. Germline-derived CDR1 and CDR2 are GTSNPN and SVGIG (reference sequence). Losses at the gene ends were 3 bases for V and 1 base for J; bases not matched to a gene: 1. The length of the CDR3 is 15 residues. The CDR3 protein is CAWRGQGASNQPQHF. CDR3 sequence (DNA): TGTGCCTGGAGGGGACAGGGGGCGAGCAATCAGCCCCAGCATTTT.

This clone was counted a single time. This sequence joins TRBV30 and TRBJ2-1; a possible D gene is TRBD2 (5 bases). CDR3 length equals 12 residues. The germline V gene encodes CDR1 GTSNPN and CDR2 SVGIG (reference sequence). V lost 2 bases to trimming and J lost 6 bases, with 8 bases between them. In DNA form, the CDR3 reads TGTGCCTGGAGTAGGGCGGGCAATGAGCAGTTCTTC. Its translation is CAWSRAGNEQFF. The entire variable domain, with the rest obtained from reference TRBV30 and TRBJ2-1, is as follows: SQTIHQWPATLVQPVGSPLSLECTVEGTSNPNLYWYRQAAGRGLQLLFYSVGIGQISSEVPQNLSASRPQDRQFILSSKKLLLSDSGFYLCAWSRAGNEQFFGPGTRLTVL.

The rearrangement uses TRBV7-3 and TRBJ2-7, with D possibly called TRBD1 or TRBD2 (7 bases each). CDR3 length equals 16 residues. The V gene's germline CDR1 is SGHTA and CDR2 FQGTGA. The V and J ends lost 2 bases and 1 base respectively, with 15 bases between them. The CDR3 DNA follows: TGTGCCAGCAGCTTAGAGGGGGCTAGCGGTTCCTACGAGCAGTACTTC. Protein sequence: CASSLEGASGSYEQYF.

The CDR3 protein is CASSFPSSYNEQFF. The DNA of the CDR3 is TGTGCCAGCAGTTTTCCGAGCTCCTACAATGAGCAGTTCTTC. V gene TRBV28 combines with J gene TRBJ2-1; D gene uncertain. Trimming cost V 3 bases and J 0 bases, with 6 bases left between them. CDR3 size: 14 residues. Germline values: CDR1 MDHEN, CDR2 SYDVKM.

This chain joins TRBV27 and TRBJ2-7; D gene uncertain. The CDR3 spans 13 residues. The germline V gene encodes CDR1 MNHEY and CDR2 SMNVEV (reference sequence). V gave up 6 bases and J gave up 3 bases, with 12 bases separating them. In nucleotides, the CDR3 is TGTGCCAGCAGCTACGGACCATTCTACGAGCAGTACTTC. Protein product: CASSYGPFYEQYF.

This clone has only a few counts. The V and J genes are TRBV5-1 and TRBJ2-2, with D hard to call. The V end was cut by 1 base, the J end by 0 bases, with 7 bases between. Germline V gene sequence: CDR1 SGHRS, CDR2 YFSETQ. The CDR3 is made up of 15 amino acids. The chain's CDR3 is CASSLRASNTGELFF. As DNA, the CDR3 is TGCGCCAGCAGCTTGAGAGCGTCGAACACCGGGGAGCTGTTTTTT.

The chain carries TRBV6-4 and TRBJ2-2; maybe TRBD2 (6 bases). CDR1 MRHNA and CDR2 SNTAGT come from the germline V gene. Trimming left V 6 bases short and J 1 base short, with 6 bases between. There are 13 residues in the CDR3. As DNA, the CDR3 is TGTGCCAGCAGGGAGGGGAACACCGGGGAGCTGTTTTTT. Translated, it gives CASREGNTGELFF.

J is TRBJ2-1 and V is TRBV10-2, with D possibly called TRBD1 or TRBD2 (5 bases each). The CDR3 has 16 residues. From germline, CDR1 is WSHSY and CDR2 SAAADI. Trimming cost V 8 bases and J 4 bases, with 21 bases left between them. As DNA, the CDR3 is TGCGCCAGCCGACTCCTGTCGGGACGTGGTTACAATGAGCAGTTCTTC. Encoded protein: CASRLLSGRGYNEQFF.

V gene TRBV18 combines with J gene TRBJ2-7; 10 bases map to TRBD2. This CDR3 has 16 amino acids. Trimming took 3 bases from V and 2 from J; bases not matched to a gene: 7. CDR1 is KGHSH, CDR2 LQKENI, per germline. The DNA of the CDR3 is TGTGCCAGCTCACCTCTATGGACTAGCGGAACCTACGAGCAGTACTTC. Protein product: CASSPLWTSGTYEQYF.

This clone was seen just once. The chain couples TRBV19 to TRBJ1-2; 9 nucleotides match TRBD1. V lost 5 bases to trimming and J lost 6 bases; unmatched junction nucleotides: 13. CDR1 LNHDA and CDR2 SQIVND come from the germline V gene (reference sequence). The CDR3 has 16 residues. The CDR3: CASSRAGDRVGNGYTF. The CDR3 coding sequence is TGTGCCAGTAGTCGAGCCGGGGACAGGGTGGGAAATGGCTACACCTTC.

The chain carries TRBV30 and TRBJ2-1, with D possibly being TRBD1 (6 bases). Per germline, CDR1 GTSNPN and CDR2 SVGIG (reference sequence). Trimming took 2 bases from V and 10 from J, leaving 9 bases between them. The length of the CDR3 is 11 residues. CDR3 coding DNA: TGTGCCTGGAGTCCCGACAGGGAGCAGTTCTTC. This encodes CAWSPDREQFF.

This chain links TRBV30 with TRBJ2-5, with D uncertain. Trimming removed 0 bases at V and 2 bases at J, with 10 bases between. The CDR3 runs to 14 residues. From germline, CDR1 is GTSNPN and CDR2 SVGIG (reference sequence). The CDR3 bases are TGTGCCTGGAGTGTATCAGTCACTCAAGAGACCCAGTACTTC. Translation: CAWSVSVTQETQYF.

Turning to this clone: The DNA is omitted, as the CDR3 cannot be located on it reliably, and the CDR3 follows TCRdb's listing. CDR3 sequence reads: CASSKVGQGARSVNQPQHF. The gene calls are TRBV21-1 and TRBJ1-5; the table's D call, TRBD1, was not checked against the DNA. TRBV21-1 corresponds to a pseudogene. The CDR3 adds up to 19 amino acids, both ends counted.

The chain joins TRBV27 to TRBJ2-3, with TRBD2 matching 10 bases. The CDR3 sequence is 16 residues long. Germline CDR1 reads MNHEY; CDR2 reads SMNVEV (reference sequence). V trimming: 2 bases; J trimming: 5 bases; junction bases outside the gene matches: 7. This CDR3 is CASSLTSGVFRDTQYF. The CDR3 nucleotides read TGTGCCAGCAGTTTAACTAGCGGGGTCTTCAGAGATACGCAGTATTTT.

CDR3 sequence: CASSLVGTGEHEQFF. The CDR3 nucleotides are TGCGCCAGCAGCTTGGTCGGGACAGGGGAGCATGAGCAGTTCTTC. The chain combines TRBV5-1 with TRBJ2-1, with TRBD1 matching 10 bases. With 0 bases clipped from V and 8 bases from J, the junction kept 5 bases outside the gene matches. Germline V CDR1 and CDR2: SGHRS, YFSETQ. There are 15 residues in the CDR3.

The CDR3 sequence is CASSLGLAGGNEQFF. The DNA of the CDR3 is TGTGCCAGCAGCCTGGGACTAGCGGGAGGCAATGAGCAGTTCTTC. This chain connects TRBV7-3 to TRBJ2-1; 15 bases map to TRBD2. CDR1 is SGHTA, CDR2 FQGTGA, per germline. V lost 5 bases, J lost 6 bases, and 2 bases stayed unmatched. The CDR3 totals 15 residues. Together with reference TRBV7-3 and TRBJ2-1, the CDR3 gives the full variable domain: GAGVSQTPSNKVTEKGKYVELRCDPISGHTALYWYRQSLGQGPEFLIYFQGTGAADDSGLPNDRFFAVRPEGSVSTLKIQRTERGDSAVYLCASSLGLAGGNEQFFGPGTRLTVL.

This chain joins TRBV2 and TRBJ1-2; no definite D call. Germline assignment: CDR1 SNHLY and CDR2 FYNNEI. Trimming removed 1 base from V and 0 bases from J, with 3 bases in between. CDR3 size: 13 residues. CDR3: CASSEEANYGYTF. The CDR3 coding sequence is TGTGCCAGCAGTGAAGAGGCTAACTATGGCTACACCTTC.

The chain uses TRBV5-1 and TRBJ2-6; D is unresolved. V lost 1 base to trimming and J lost 3 bases, with 8 bases between them. From germline, CDR1 is SGHRS and CDR2 YFSETQ. The CDR3 consists of 15 residues. The CDR3 region has the DNA TGCGCCAGCAGCTTGTTAGTATTTGGGGCCAACGTCCTGACTTTC. It translates to CASSLLVFGANVLTF.

This clone was counted once. The V call is TRBV7-9, the J call TRBJ2-7; tentatively, D is TRBD2 (6 bases). The CDR3 is 14 amino acids. The V gene's germline CDR1 is SEHNR and CDR2 FQNEAQ (reference sequence). The V end was cut by 6 bases, the J end by 2 bases, with 14 bases between. Here the CDR3 reads CASRAEGPTYEQYF. The CDR3, as DNA: TGTGCCAGCAGGGCGGAGGGGCCGACCTACGAGCAGTACTTC.

This chain connects TRBV6-6 to TRBJ2-7; perhaps TRBD1 as D (7 bases). The CDR3 is 15 residues long. Germline V CDR1 and CDR2: MNHNY, SVGAGI (reference sequence). V gave up 5 bases and J gave up 6 bases, with 20 bases separating them. The DNA of the CDR3 is TGTGCCAGCAGTACCCCCGACAGGGAGGTCGGCGAGCAGTACTTC. Translated, it gives CASSTPDREVGEQYF.